The present T cell receptor (beta chain) was sequenced within a study of blood T cell repertoires in COVID-19. Study overall: Sites across the United States, Italy and Spain contributed samples from acute and convalescent COVID-19. T cells, B-cell-depleted T cells, or PBMCs supplied cDNA or gDNA.

CDR1 and CDR2 from the germline V gene are SGHVS and FNYEAQ. The CDR3 has 15 amino acids. V lost 5 bases to trimming and J lost 0 bases, with 8 bases between them. Original handling: The authors estimated nucleated cell counts from reference gene primer amplification. Using immunoSEQ multiplex PCR, the repertoire was profiled, and TCRdb retains in-frame clones only, with some absent. V and J calls and clone size are as listed in that table; D and trimming were resolved from the DNA. The sample has around 67,000 clones; approximately 84% are singletons. The receptor was isolated from a man in his 70s with acute or convalescent COVID-19. The rearrangement uses TRBV7-6 and TRBJ2-6; no definite D call. The sequencing input was peripheral blood. The CDR3 DNA reads as TGTGCCAGCAGCCCGAGTATCTCTGGGGCCAACGTCCTGACTTTC. Its translation is CASSPSISGANVLTF.